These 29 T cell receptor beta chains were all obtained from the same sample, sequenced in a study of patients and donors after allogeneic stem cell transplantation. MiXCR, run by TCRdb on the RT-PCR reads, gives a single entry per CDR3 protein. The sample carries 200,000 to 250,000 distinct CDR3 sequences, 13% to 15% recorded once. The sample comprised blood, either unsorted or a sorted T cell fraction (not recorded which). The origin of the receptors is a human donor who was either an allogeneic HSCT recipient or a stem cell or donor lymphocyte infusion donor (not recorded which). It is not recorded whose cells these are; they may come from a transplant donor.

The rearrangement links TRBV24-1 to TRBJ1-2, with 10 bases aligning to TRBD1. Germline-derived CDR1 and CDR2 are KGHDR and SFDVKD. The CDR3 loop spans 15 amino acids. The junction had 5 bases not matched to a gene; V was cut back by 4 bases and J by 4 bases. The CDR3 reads CATSDPGTGAYGYTF. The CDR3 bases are TGTGCCACCAGTGACCCGGGGACAGGGGCCTATGGCTACACCTTC.

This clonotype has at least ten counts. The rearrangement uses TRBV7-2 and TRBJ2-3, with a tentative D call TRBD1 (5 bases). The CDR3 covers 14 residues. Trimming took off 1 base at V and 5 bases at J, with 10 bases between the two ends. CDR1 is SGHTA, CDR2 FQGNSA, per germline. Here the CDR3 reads CASSLGQQRDTQYF. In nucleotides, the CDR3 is TGTGCCAGCAGCTTAGGACAGCAAAGAGATACGCAGTATTTT.

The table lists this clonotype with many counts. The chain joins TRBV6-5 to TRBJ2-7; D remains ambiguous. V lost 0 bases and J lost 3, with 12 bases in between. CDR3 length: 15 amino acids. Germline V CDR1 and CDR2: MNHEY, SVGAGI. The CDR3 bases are TGTGCCAGCAGTTACTCCCCCGAACAGAACTACGAGCAGTACTTC. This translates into CASSYSPEQNYEQYF.

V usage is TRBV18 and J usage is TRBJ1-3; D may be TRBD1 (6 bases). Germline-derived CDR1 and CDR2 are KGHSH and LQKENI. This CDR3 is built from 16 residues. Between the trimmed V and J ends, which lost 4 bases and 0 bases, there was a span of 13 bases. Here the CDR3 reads CASSLEQGGSGNTIYF. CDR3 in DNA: TGTGCCAGCTCACTAGAACAGGGAGGCTCTGGAAACACCATATATTTT.

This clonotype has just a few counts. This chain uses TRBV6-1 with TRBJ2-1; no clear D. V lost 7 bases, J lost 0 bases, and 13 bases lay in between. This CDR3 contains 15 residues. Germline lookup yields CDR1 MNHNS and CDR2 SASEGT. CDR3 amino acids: CASTPFPSSYNEQFF. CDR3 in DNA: TGTGCCAGCACCCCCTTCCCGAGCTCCTACAATGAGCAGTTCTTC.

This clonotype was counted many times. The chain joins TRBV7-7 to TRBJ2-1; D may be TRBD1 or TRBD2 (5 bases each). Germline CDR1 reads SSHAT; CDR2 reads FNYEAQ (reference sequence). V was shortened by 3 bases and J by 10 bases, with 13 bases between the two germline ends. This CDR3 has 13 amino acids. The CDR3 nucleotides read TGTGCCAGCAGCTTTGGGGGTAATAGGGAGCAGTTCTTC. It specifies CASSFGGNREQFF.

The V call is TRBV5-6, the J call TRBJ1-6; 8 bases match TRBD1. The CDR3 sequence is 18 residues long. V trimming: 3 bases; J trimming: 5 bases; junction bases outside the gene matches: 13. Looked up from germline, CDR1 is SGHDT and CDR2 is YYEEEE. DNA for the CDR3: TGTGCCAGCAGCTCGACCGACGACAGGGGACCCAATAATTCACCCCTCCACTTT. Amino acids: CASSSTDDRGPNNSPLHF.

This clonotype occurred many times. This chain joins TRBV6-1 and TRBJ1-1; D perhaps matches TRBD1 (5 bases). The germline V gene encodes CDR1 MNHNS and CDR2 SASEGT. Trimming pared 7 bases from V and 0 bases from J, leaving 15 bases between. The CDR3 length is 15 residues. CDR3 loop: CASTPRAGMNTEAFF. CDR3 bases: TGTGCCAGCACCCCGAGGGCAGGGATGAACACTGAAGCTTTCTTT.

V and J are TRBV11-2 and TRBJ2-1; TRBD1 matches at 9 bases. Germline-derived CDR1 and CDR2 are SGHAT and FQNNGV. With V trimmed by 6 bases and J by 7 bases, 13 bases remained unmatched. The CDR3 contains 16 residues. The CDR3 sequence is CASRPNRGPGRNEQFF. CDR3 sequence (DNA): TGTGCCAGCAGACCAAACAGGGGGCCTGGGAGGAATGAGCAGTTCTTC.

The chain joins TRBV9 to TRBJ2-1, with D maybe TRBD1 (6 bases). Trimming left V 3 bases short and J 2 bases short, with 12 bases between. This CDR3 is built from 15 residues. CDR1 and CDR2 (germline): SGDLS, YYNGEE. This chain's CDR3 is CASSDEGTPYNEQFF. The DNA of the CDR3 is TGTGCCAGCAGCGACGAGGGGACACCCTACAATGAGCAGTTCTTC.

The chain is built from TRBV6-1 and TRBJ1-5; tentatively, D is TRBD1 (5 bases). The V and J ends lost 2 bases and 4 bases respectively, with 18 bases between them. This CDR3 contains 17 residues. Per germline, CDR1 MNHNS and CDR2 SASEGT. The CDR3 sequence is CASSEYGGSRPNQPQHF. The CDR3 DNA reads TGTGCCAGCAGTGAATACGGGGGGTCGCGGCCTAATCAGCCCCAGCATTTT.

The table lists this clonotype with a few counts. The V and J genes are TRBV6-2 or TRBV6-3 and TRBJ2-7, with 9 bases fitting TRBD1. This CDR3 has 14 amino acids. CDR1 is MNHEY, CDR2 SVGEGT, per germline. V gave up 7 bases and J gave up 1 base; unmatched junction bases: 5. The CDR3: CASNGQGPSYEQYF. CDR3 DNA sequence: TGTGCCAGCAACGGACAGGGGCCTTCCTACGAGCAGTACTTC.

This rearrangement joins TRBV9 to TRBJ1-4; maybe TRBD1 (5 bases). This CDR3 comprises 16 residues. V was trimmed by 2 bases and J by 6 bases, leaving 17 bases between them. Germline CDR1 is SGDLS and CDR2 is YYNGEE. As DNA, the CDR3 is TGTGCCAGCAGCGTTCGGCAGGGAGGCAACGATGAAAAACTGTTTTTT. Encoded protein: CASSVRQGGNDEKLFF.

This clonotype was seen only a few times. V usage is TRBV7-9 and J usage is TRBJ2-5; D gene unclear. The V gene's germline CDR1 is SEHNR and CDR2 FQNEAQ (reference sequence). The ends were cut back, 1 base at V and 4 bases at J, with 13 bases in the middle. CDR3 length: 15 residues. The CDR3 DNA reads TGTGCCAGCAGCTTAGAAGGTGTTGGGGTAGAGACCCAGTACTTC. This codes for CASSLEGVGVETQYF.

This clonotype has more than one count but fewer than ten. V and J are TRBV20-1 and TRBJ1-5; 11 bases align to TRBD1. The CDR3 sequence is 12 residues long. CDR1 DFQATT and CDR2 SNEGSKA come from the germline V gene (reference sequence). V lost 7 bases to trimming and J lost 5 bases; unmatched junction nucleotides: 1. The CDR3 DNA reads TGCAGTGGGGGACAGGGGGATCAGCCCCAGCATTTT. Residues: CSGGQGDQPQHF.

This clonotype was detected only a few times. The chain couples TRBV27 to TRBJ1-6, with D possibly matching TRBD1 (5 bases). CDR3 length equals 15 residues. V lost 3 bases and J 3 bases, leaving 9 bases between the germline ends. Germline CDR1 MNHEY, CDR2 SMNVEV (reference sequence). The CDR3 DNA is TGTGCCAGCAGTTTTTCGAGGGGCTATAATTCACCCCTCCACTTT. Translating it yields CASSFSRGYNSPLHF.

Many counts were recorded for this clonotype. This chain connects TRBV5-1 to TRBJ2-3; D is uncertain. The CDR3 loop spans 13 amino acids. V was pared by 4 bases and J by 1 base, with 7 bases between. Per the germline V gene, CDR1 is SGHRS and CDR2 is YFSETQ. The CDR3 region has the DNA TGCGCCAGCAGCGTTCAGGGCACAGATACGCAGTATTTT. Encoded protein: CASSVQGTDTQYF.

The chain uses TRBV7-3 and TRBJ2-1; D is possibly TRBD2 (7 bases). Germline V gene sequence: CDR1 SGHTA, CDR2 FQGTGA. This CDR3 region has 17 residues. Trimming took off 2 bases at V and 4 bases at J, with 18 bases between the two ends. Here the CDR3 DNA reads TGTGCCAGCAGCTTAGGGGCGGGGGCCTCACCGTACAATGAGCAGTTCTTC. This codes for CASSLGAGASPYNEQFF.

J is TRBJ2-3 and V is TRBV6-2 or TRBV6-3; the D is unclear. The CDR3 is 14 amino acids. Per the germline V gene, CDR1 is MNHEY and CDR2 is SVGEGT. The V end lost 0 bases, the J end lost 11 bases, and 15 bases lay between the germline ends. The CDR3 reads CASSYSTVGYKQYF. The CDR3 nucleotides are TGTGCCAGCAGTTACTCGACGGTGGGATATAAGCAGTATTTT.

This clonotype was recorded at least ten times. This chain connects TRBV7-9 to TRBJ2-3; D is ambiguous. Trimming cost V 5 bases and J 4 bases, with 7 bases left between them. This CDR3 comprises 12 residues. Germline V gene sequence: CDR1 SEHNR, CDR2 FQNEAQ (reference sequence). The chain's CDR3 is CASSPLADTQYF. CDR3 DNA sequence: TGTGCCAGCAGCCCCCTGGCAGATACGCAGTATTTT.

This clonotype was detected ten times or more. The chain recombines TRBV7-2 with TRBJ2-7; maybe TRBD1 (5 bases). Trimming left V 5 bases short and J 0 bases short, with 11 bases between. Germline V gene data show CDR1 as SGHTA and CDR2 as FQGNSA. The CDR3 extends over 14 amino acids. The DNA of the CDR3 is TGTGCCAGCAGCCACCGACAGAACTCCTACGAGCAGTACTTC. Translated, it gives CASSHRQNSYEQYF. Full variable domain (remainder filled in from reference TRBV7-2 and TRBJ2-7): GAGVSQSPSNKVTEKGKDVELRCDPISGHTALYWYRQSLGQGLEFLIYFQGNSAPDKSGLPSDRFSAERTGGSVSTLTIQRTQQEDSAVYLCASSHRQNSYEQYFGPGTRLTVT.

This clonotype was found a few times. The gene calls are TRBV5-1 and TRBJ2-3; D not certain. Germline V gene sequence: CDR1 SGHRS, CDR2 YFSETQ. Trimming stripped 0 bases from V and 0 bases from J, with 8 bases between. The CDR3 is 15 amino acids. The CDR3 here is CASSLVGVSTDTQYF. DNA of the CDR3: TGCGCCAGCAGCTTGGTTGGTGTTAGCACAGATACGCAGTATTTT.

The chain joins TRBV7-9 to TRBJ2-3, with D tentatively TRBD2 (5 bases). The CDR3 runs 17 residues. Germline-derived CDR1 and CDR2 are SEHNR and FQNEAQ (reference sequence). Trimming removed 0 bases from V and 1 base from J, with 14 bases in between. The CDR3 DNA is TGTGCCAGCAGCTTAGCGATGACTAACGGCCGCACAGATACGCAGTATTTT. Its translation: CASSLAMTNGRTDTQYF.

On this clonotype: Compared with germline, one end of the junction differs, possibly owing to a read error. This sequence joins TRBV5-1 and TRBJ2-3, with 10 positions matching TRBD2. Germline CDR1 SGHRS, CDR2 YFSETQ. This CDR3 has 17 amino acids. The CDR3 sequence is CASSLSLAGADTHTQYF. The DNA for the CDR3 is TGCGCCAGCAGCCTATCTCTAGCGGGGGCCGACACACATACGCAGTATTTT.

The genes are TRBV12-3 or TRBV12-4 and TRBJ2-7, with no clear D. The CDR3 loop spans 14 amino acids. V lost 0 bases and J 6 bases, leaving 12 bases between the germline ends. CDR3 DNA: TGTGCCAGCAGTTTAGCTCCTCCCTCGGGCGAGCAGTACTTC. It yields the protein CASSLAPPSGEQYF.

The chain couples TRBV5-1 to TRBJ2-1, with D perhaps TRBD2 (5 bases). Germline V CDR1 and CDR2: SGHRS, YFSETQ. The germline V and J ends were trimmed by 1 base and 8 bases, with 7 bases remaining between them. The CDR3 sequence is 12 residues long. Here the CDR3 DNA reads TGCGCCAGCAGCTTGCCGAGGGATGAGCAGTTCTTC. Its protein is CASSLPRDEQFF. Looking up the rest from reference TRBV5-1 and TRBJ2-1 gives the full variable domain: KAGVTQTPRYLIKTRGQQVTLSCSPISGHRSVSWYQQTPGQGLQFLFEYFSETQRNKGNFPGRFSGRQFSNSRSEMNVSTLELGDSALYLCASSLPRDEQFFGPGTRLTVL.

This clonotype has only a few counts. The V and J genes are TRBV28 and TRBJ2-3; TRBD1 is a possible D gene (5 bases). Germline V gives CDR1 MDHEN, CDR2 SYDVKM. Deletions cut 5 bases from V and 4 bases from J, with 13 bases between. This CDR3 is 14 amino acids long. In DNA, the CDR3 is TGTGCCAGCAGTGAGGCTAGGGGCCCAGATACGCAGTATTTT. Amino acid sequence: CASSEARGPDTQYF.

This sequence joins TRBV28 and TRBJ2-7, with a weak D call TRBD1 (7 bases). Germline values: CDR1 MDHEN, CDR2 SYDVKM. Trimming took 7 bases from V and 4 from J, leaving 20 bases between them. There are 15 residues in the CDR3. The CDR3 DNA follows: TGTGCCAGCACGAGGTCGGCAGGGGGGAGATACGAGCAGTACTTC. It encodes CASTRSAGGRYEQYF. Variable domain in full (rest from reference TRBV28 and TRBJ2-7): DVKVTQSSRYLVKRTGEKVFLECVQDMDHENMFWYRQDPGLGLRLIYFSYDVKMKEKGDIPEGYSVSREKKERFSLILESASTNQTSMYLCASTRSAGGRYEQYFGPGTRLTVT.

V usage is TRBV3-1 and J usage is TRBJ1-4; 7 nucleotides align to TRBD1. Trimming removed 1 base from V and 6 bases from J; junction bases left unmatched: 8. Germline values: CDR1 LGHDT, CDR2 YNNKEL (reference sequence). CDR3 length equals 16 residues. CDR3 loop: CASSQGGRRGYEKLFF. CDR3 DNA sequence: TGTGCCAGCAGCCAAGGGGGGCGCAGGGGGTATGAAAAACTGTTTTTT. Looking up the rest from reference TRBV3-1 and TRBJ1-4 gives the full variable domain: DTAVSQTPKYLVTQMGNDKSIKCEQNLGHDTMYWYKQDSKKFLKIMFSYNNKELIINETVPNRFSPKSPDKAHLNLHINSLELGDSAVYFCASSQGGRRGYEKLFFGSGTQLSVL.